The subject of this entry is one T cell receptor beta chain. Its matching antigen is unknown. The data belong to a study of T cell responses to AZD1222 COVID-19 vaccine. Whole-study results and caveats: Spike-specific TCR repertoires showed rising breadth and depth after two AZD1222 doses.

The CDR3 runs to 14 residues. Germline V gene lookup returns CDR1 SEHNR and CDR2 FQNEAQ (reference sequence). V was shortened by 3 bases and J by 3 bases, with 12 bases between the two germline ends. The assay was immunoSEQ multiplex PCR, and TCRdb's table has in-frame clones only and misses some. The sample gives about 120,000 clones, approximately 93% of which show up once; 4% to 5.5% is in the top ten. Material: peripheral blood, obtained on day 0 of AZD1222 vaccination. This TCR derives from an adult in good health. This rearrangement joins TRBV7-9 to TRBJ2-7; a possible D gene is TRBD1 (7 bases). The CDR3 reads CASSLEGQYYEQYF. The CDR3 bases are TGTGCCAGCAGCTTGGAGGGACAGTACTACGAGCAGTACTTC.